The 28 T cell receptor beta chains presented below share a single source sample, sequenced in a study of human T cells and chemical hapten exposure. A single record per CDR3 protein comes from TCRdb applying MiXCR to the RACE reads. The profile shows approximately 400,000 distinct CDR3 sequences, approximately 5.1% of them singletons. Sample time point: pre-sensitization, week 0. Documented treatment: therapeutic diphenylcyclopropenone sensitization with weekly scalp DPC. This specimen was whole blood, taken in connection with sensitization to the hapten diphenylcyclopropenone (DPC). These receptors were obtained from a woman in her forties or fifties with alopecia areata. Some clones in this sample may be carry-over from other donors' samples.

This clonotype appeared many times. This chain joins TRBV10-3 and TRBJ2-3, with 8 bases that match TRBD1. The CDR3 is 12 amino acids. V trimming: 6 bases; J trimming: 4 bases; junction bases outside the gene matches: 0. Germline loops: CDR1 ENHRY, CDR2 SYGVKD. The CDR3 region has the DNA TGTGCCATCAGCAGGGGGCCAGATACGCAGTATTTT. Its protein is CAISRGPDTQYF.

A word on this clonotype: One base away lies a much larger clone, so this may be a sequencing read error. The gene calls are TRBV12-3 or TRBV12-4 and TRBJ2-4; 7 nucleotides align to TRBD2. The length of the CDR3 is 14 residues. CDR3 sequence reads: CASRLGTTDDIQYF. The CDR3 coding sequence is TGTGCCAGCAGGTTAGGGACTACCGACGACATTCAGTACTTC.

The chain is built from TRBV7-2 and TRBJ1-1, with TRBD1 as a possible D gene (5 bases). The CDR3 has 16 residues. CDR1 and CDR2 from the germline V gene are SGHTA and FQGNSA. V gave up 1 base and J gave up 0 bases, with 12 bases separating them. The CDR3 DNA sequence: TGTGCCAGCAGCTTAGACCCGGGACTCATGAACACTGAAGCTTTCTTT. Its translation is CASSLDPGLMNTEAFF.

This chain links TRBV29-1 with TRBJ2-7; 9 bases line up with TRBD1. The length of the CDR3 is 13 residues. Trimming took 7 bases from V and 6 from J; bases not matched to a gene: 10. Germline loops: CDR1 SQVTM, CDR2 ANQGSEA. The CDR3 here is CSAGRDRAGEQYF. CDR3 bases: TGCAGCGCCGGACGGGACAGGGCAGGCGAGCAGTACTTC.

The chain combines TRBV5-4 with TRBJ2-5, with 14 nucleotides matching TRBD2. Germline V CDR1 and CDR2: SGHNT, YYREEE (reference sequence). The CDR3 spans 19 residues. V was pared by 2 bases and J by 5 bases, with 14 bases of the junction left unmatched. CDR3 amino acids: CASSLTGLAGAVKLETQYF. The CDR3 DNA reads as TGTGCCAGCAGCTTAACGGGACTAGCGGGGGCCGTCAAGCTGGAGACCCAGTACTTC.

This clonotype was recorded a few times. V usage is TRBV4-3 and J usage is TRBJ1-5, with a tentative D call TRBD1 (5 bases). The CDR3 has 16 amino acids. Germline assignment: CDR1 LGHNA and CDR2 YSLEER. Trimming took 0 bases from V and 6 from J, leaving 15 bases between them. The CDR3 DNA is TGCGCCAGCAGCCAAGATAGGACGGGGGTAGTTCAGCCCCAGCATTTT. This sequence encodes CASSQDRTGVVQPQHF.

As to this clonotype: A read error may explain this, as a much larger clone is one base away. The chain recombines TRBV20-1 with TRBJ2-5; D gene uncertain. Germline CDR1 and CDR2: DFQATT and SNEGSKA (reference sequence). This CDR3 comprises 14 residues. CDR3 in DNA: TGCAGAGCTAGAGATTTAAAACTACAAGAGACCCAGTACTTC. This sequence encodes CRARDLKLQETQYF.

This clonotype was observed at least ten times. This chain links TRBV15 with TRBJ2-5; TRBD1 matches at 7 bases. V lost 3 bases to trimming and J lost 4 bases; unmatched junction nucleotides: 8. Germline V gene data show CDR1 as LNHNV and CDR2 as YYDKDF (reference sequence). This CDR3 comprises 15 residues. In nucleotides, the CDR3 is TGTGCCACCAGCAGGGAACCACAGGGGATAGAGACCCAGTACTTC. Protein sequence: CATSREPQGIETQYF.

This clonotype has at least ten counts. This rearrangement joins TRBV5-1 to TRBJ2-7; 11 nucleotides align to TRBD1. Trimming took 9 bases from V and 2 from J; bases not matched to a gene: 7. This CDR3 is 14 amino acids long. Germline-derived CDR1 and CDR2 are SGHRS and YFSETQ. CDR3 amino acids: CATNQGQGAYEQYF. For the CDR3, the DNA is TGCGCCACCAATCAGGGACAGGGGGCCTACGAGCAGTACTTC.

This clonotype came up a few times. J is TRBJ1-5 and V is TRBV6-2 or TRBV6-3, with D tentatively TRBD1 (5 bases). The length of the CDR3 is 13 residues. Germline V gene data show CDR1 as MNHEY and CDR2 as SVGEGT. The V end lost 7 bases, the J end lost 7 bases, and 14 bases lay between the germline ends. DNA of the CDR3: TGTGCCAGCAAGGGGTCGGCGGACCAGCCCCAGCATTTT. It is translated as CASKGSADQPQHF.

This clonotype was seen a few times. The rearrangement uses TRBV10-3 and TRBJ1-3; D gene unclear. This CDR3 has 15 amino acids. Looked up from germline, CDR1 is ENHRY and CDR2 is SYGVKD. V was pared by 0 bases and J by 2 bases, with 8 bases between. CDR3: CAISESGGTGNTIYF. CDR3 nucleotides: TGTGCCATCAGTGAGTCGGGAGGGACTGGAAACACCATATATTTT.

This clonotype was recorded at least ten times. V and J are TRBV24-1 and TRBJ1-1; D is uncertain. This CDR3 has 12 residues. Germline loops: CDR1 KGHDR, CDR2 SFDVKD. V lost 7 bases and J 5 bases, leaving 10 bases between the germline ends. The CDR3 sequence: CATSTMGTEAFF. Here the CDR3 DNA reads TGTGCCACCAGCACCATGGGGACTGAAGCTTTCTTT.

This clonotype was seen only a few times. This chain joins TRBV6-1 and TRBJ2-3; 13 bases fit TRBD2. From germline, CDR1 is MNHNS and CDR2 SASEGT. With V trimmed by 5 bases and J by 1 base, 3 bases remained unmatched. The CDR3 is 16 residues long. The CDR3 DNA is TGTGCCAGCAGTCCAACTAGCGGGAGGGGCACAGATACGCAGTATTTT. Translating gives CASSPTSGRGTDTQYF.

V and J are TRBV10-3 and TRBJ1-5; D is possibly TRBD1 (5 bases). The V gene's germline CDR1 is ENHRY and CDR2 SYGVKD. The V end was cut by 3 bases, the J end by 7 bases, with 7 bases between. The CDR3 sequence is 12 residues long. The CDR3 region is CAISEGEQPQHF. The CDR3 coding sequence is TGTGCCATCAGTGAAGGGGAACAGCCCCAGCATTTT.

This clonotype was seen ten or more times. The chain has TRBV7-9 and TRBJ2-7; 8 bases align to TRBD2. The CDR3 consists of 18 residues. Germline V gene sequence: CDR1 SEHNR, CDR2 FQNEAQ (reference sequence). Trimming cost V 1 base and J 3 bases; bases outside gene matches: 14. The chain's CDR3 is CASSLGGRTSLHLYEQYF. CDR3 nucleotides: TGTGCCAGCAGCTTAGGTGGCCGGACTAGCCTGCACCTCTACGAGCAGTACTTC.

This clonotype was seen a handful of times. The rearrangement uses TRBV9 and TRBJ1-5; D gene ambiguous. The ends were cut back, 6 bases at V and 7 bases at J, with 17 bases in the middle. This CDR3 contains 14 residues. CDR1 is SGDLS and CDR2 is YYNGEE in the germline V gene. The CDR3 here is CASNPGGGSQPQHF. The DNA for the CDR3 is TGTGCCAGCAACCCAGGAGGAGGGAGCCAGCCCCAGCATTTT.

This clonotype was seen a few times. This chain links TRBV7-2 with TRBJ2-3, with a possible D match to TRBD2 (6 bases). This CDR3 contains 15 residues. Germline V lookup: CDR1 SGHTA, CDR2 FQGNSA. Deletions cut 0 bases from V and 2 bases from J, with 9 bases between. The CDR3, as DNA: TGTGCCAGCAGCTTAGCGGGAGGCATCACAGATACGCAGTATTTT. It translates to CASSLAGGITDTQYF.

This clonotype was picked up a small number of times. This chain joins TRBV12-3 or TRBV12-4 and TRBJ1-4, with TRBD1 as a possible D gene (5 bases). The germline V and J ends were trimmed by 3 bases and 5 bases, with 10 bases remaining between them. The CDR3 is 14 residues long. The CDR3 nucleotides are TGTGCCAGCAGTTTGGGGGGAGAAAATGAAAAACTGTTTTTT. As protein: CASSLGGENEKLFF.

The chain couples TRBV20-1 to TRBJ1-4; TRBD1 agrees at 10 bases. The germline V gene has CDR1 DFQATT and CDR2 SNEGSKA (reference sequence). The V segment lost 1 base and the J segment 7 bases; nucleotides outside the gene matches: 3. This CDR3 is 14 amino acids long. The CDR3 DNA sequence: TGCAGTGCTAGAGTGACAGGGGGCGGTGAAAAACTGTTTTTT. Translation gives CSARVTGGGEKLFF.

This sequence joins TRBV20-1 and TRBJ1-2, with 7 bases identical to TRBD1. Trimming at V came to 5 bases and at J to 1 base, leaving 4 bases not matched to a gene. Germline CDR1 and CDR2: DFQATT and SNEGSKA (reference sequence). The CDR3 length is 13 residues. This CDR3 reads CSAEDRNNYGYTF. The CDR3 nucleotides read TGCAGTGCTGAGGACAGGAATAACTATGGCTACACCTTC.

This clonotype was seen repeatedly, ten times or more. The chain couples TRBV20-1 to TRBJ2-5; possible D gene TRBD2, 6 bases. The CDR3 covers 14 residues. The germline V gene encodes CDR1 DFQATT and CDR2 SNEGSKA (reference sequence). Trimming took 0 bases from V and 4 from J, leaving 12 bases between them. Written as DNA, the CDR3 is TGCAGTGCTAGAGATTGGCGGGACGGAGAGACCCAGTACTTC. Translated: CSARDWRDGETQYF.

This clonotype was detected many times. This chain connects TRBV5-1 to TRBJ2-7; D not resolved. V was clipped by 0 bases and J by 0 bases, with 4 bases between them. This CDR3 has 13 residues. CDR1 and CDR2 (germline): SGHRS, YFSETQ. CDR3 in DNA: TGCGCCAGCAGCTTGGACGTCTCCTACGAGCAGTACTTC. Translation gives CASSLDVSYEQYF.

This clonotype was counted a few times. The V and J genes are TRBV5-1 and TRBJ1-5; 7 nucleotides line up with TRBD1. The CDR3 sequence is 14 residues long. J gave up 4 bases and V 5 bases, and 6 bases lay outside the gene matches. The germline V gene encodes CDR1 SGHRS and CDR2 YFSETQ. The CDR3 sequence is CASRPGQENQPQHF. CDR3 coding DNA: TGCGCCAGCAGACCTGGACAGGAAAATCAGCCCCAGCATTTT.

At least ten counts were recorded for this clonotype. This chain joins TRBV6-2 or TRBV6-3 and TRBJ1-5; possible D gene TRBD1, 5 bases. Germline CDR1 is MNHEY and CDR2 is SVGEGT. Trimming left V 3 bases short and J 7 bases short, with 7 bases between. The CDR3 runs to 12 residues. This CDR3 is CASSYGTQPQHF. CDR3 nucleotide sequence: TGTGCCAGCAGTTATGGGACGCAGCCCCAGCATTTT.

This clonotype was observed at least ten times. The chain is built from TRBV12-3 or TRBV12-4 and TRBJ1-2; no clear D gene. Trimming pared 3 bases from V and 0 bases from J, leaving 8 bases between. This CDR3 region has 14 residues. The CDR3 DNA is TGTGCCAGCAGTTTTGGGTTAGCTAACTATGGCTACACCTTC. It encodes CASSFGLANYGYTF.

This clonotype has a handful of counts. The chain is built from TRBV20-1 and TRBJ1-1; D is uncertain. V lost 1 base to trimming and J lost 5 bases, with 8 bases between them. CDR3 length: 12 amino acids. The germline gives CDR1 DFQATT, CDR2 SNEGSKA (reference sequence). The CDR3 nucleotides are TGCAGTGCTAGAGTGGTGCGGACTGAAGCTTTCTTT. As protein: CSARVVRTEAFF.

This clonotype has at least ten counts. The chain joins TRBV4-1 to TRBJ2-1; D remains ambiguous. V shed 0 bases and J shed 6 bases, with 9 bases lying between them. The germline gives CDR1 MGHRA, CDR2 YSYEKL. This CDR3 spans 14 amino acids. The CDR3 region has the DNA TGCGCCAGCAGCCAAGATGTGGACCCCAATGAGCAGTTCTTC. It translates to CASSQDVDPNEQFF.

In its sample, this clonotype was seen a few times. This chain connects TRBV28 to TRBJ1-2, with D perhaps matching TRBD1 (5 bases). Germline V gives CDR1 MDHEN, CDR2 SYDVKM. The CDR3 has 12 amino acids. V lost 10 bases, J lost 4 bases, and 13 bases lay in between. CDR3 bases: TGTGCCACCGTTCAGGGCCCCTATGGCTACACCTTC. Translated: CATVQGPYGYTF.